The rows below give T cell receptor beta chains drawn from one sample of a study of CD8+CD57+ T cells in acquired aplastic anemia. One entry per CDR3 protein, called by TCRdb with MiXCR from the reads. Here the sample spans 250,000 to 300,000 distinct CDR3 sequences, approximately 57% being singletons. Sample: sorted CD4+, CD8+, or CD8+CD57+ T cells (not recorded which) from PBMCs. The origin of the receptors is a human donor with severe aplastic anemia or a healthy control (not recorded which). The CDR3 runs from the conserved cysteine through the conserved F or W. A D gene is named only where the DNA matches it firmly. Not all rows give a size; the values are once, few, many and, for expanded clones, a class.

d_call	clone_size	v_call	j_call	cdr3_aa	cdr3_nt
.	.	TRBV20-1	TRBJ2-5	CSARPSGAQETQYF	TGCAGTGCTAGACCCTCCGGGGCCCAAGAGACCCAGTACTTC
TRBD2	few	TRBV7-3	TRBJ2-5	CASSHQAGDPRRETQYF	TGTGCCAGCAGCCATCAAGCGGGAGATCCCCGGAGGGAGACCCAGTACTTC
.	.	TRBV7-8	TRBJ2-7	CASSLAERFYEQYF	TGTGCCAGCAGCTTAGCTGAGCGGTTCTACGAGCAGTACTTC
.	.	TRBV6-6	TRBJ2-5	CASSEGFKETQYF	TGTGCCAGCAGTGAGGGTTTTAAGGAGACCCAGTACTTC
TRBD1	.	TRBV12-3/TRBV12-4	TRBJ1-1	CASSTSDRGSEAFF	TGTGCCAGCAGTACTTCAGACAGGGGATCTGAAGCTTTCTTT
TRBD1	once	TRBV5-6	TRBJ1-2	CASSATGGDRGYTF	TGTGCCAGCAGCGCTACAGGGGGCGATAGGGGCTACACCTTC
.	.	TRBV25-1	TRBJ1-1	CASSGDSRAEAFF	TGTGCCAGCAGTGGCGACAGCCGGGCTGAAGCTTTCTTT
.	many	TRBV4-1	TRBJ2-1	CASSQDLGKYNEQFF	TGCGCCAGCAGCCAAGATTTGGGCAAGTACAATGAGCAGTTCTTC
TRBD2	.	TRBV7-2	TRBJ2-1	CASSLELAGVGEQFF	TGTGCCAGCAGCTTGGAACTAGCGGGAGTTGGGGAGCAGTTCTTC
.	once	TRBV19	TRBJ2-7	CASAAVDTRVYEQYF	TGTGCCAGTGCTGCGGTAGATACCCGCGTCTACGAGCAGTACTTC
TRBD1	.	TRBV19	TRBJ2-7	CASRDRGPYEQYF	TGTGCCAGCCGGGACAGGGGGCCTTACGAGCAGTACTTC
.	.	TRBV5-1	TRBJ1-6	CASSPAAGRNSPLHF	TGCGCCAGCAGCCCGGCGGCAGGCCGCAATTCACCCCTCCACTTT
.	many	TRBV5-1	TRBJ2-3	CASSHFGRRGRSTDTQYF	TGCGCCAGCAGTCATTTTGGCCGCAGGGGCCGAAGCACAGATACGCAGTATTTT
.	.	TRBV7-9	TRBJ2-5	CASSLGVAQETQYF	TGTGCCAGCAGCTTAGGAGTAGCACAAGAGACCCAGTACTTC
TRBD1	.	TRBV7-9	TRBJ2-3	CASSTGTGGSDTQYF	TGTGCCAGCAGCACCGGGACAGGGGGCTCGGATACGCAGTATTTT
.	.	TRBV19	TRBJ2-7	CASSIGQSYEQYF	TGTGCCAGTAGTATAGGACAGTCCTACGAGCAGTACTTC
.	.	TRBV28	TRBJ1-1	CASSSGDKALSEAFF	TGTGCCAGCAGTTCCGGGGACAAGGCTCTGTCTGAAGCTTTCTTT
.	many	TRBV10-3	TRBJ2-5	CAISERPKQETQYF	TGTGCCATCAGTGAGAGACCAAAACAAGAGACCCAGTACTTC
.	.	TRBV7-8	TRBJ2-5	CASSFLDQPQYF	TGTGCCAGCAGCTTTCTGGATCAGCCCCAGTACTTC
TRBD1	.	TRBV25-1	TRBJ2-3	CASSVGTVPTDTQYF	TGTGCCAGCAGTGTCGGGACAGTACCCACAGATACGCAGTATTTT
.	many	TRBV12-3/TRBV12-4	TRBJ1-3	CASSFGVSGNTIYF	TGTGCCAGCAGTTTTGGCGTCTCTGGAAACACCATATATTTT
.	once	TRBV7-3	TRBJ2-6	CASSLMGDSGANVLTF	TGTGCCAGCAGCTTAATGGGGGACTCTGGGGCCAACGTCCTGACTTTC
TRBD1	many	TRBV19	TRBJ2-1	CASSDGQDDYNEQFF	TGTGCCAGTAGCGATGGACAGGATGACTACAATGAGCAGTTCTTC
TRBD1	.	TRBV20-1	TRBJ2-7	CSARETGSSEQYF	TGCAGTGCTAGAGAGACAGGGTCCTCCGAGCAGTACTTC
.	.	TRBV2	TRBJ2-7	CASTIGGSGGYEQYF	TGTGCCAGCACCATCGGCGGTTCAGGCGGCTACGAGCAGTACTTC
.	many	TRBV7-3	TRBJ2-1	CASSWGFNNEQFF	TGTGCCAGCAGCTGGGGTTTTAACAATGAGCAGTTCTTC
.	.	TRBV20-1	TRBJ2-7	CSAQYGAYEQYF	TGCAGCGCTCAATACGGTGCTTACGAGCAGTACTTC
.	.	TRBV7-9	TRBJ1-4	CASSKLSAATNEKLFF	TGTGCCAGCAGCAAGCTTTCGGCTGCAACTAATGAAAAACTGTTTTTT
TRBD1	.	TRBV10-3	TRBJ2-7	CAISQGATSYEQYF	TGTGCCATCAGTCAGGGGGCGACTTCCTACGAGCAGTACTTC
TRBD2	few	TRBV20-1	TRBJ2-3	CSASPLEREWEDTQYF	TGCAGTGCTAGCCCCCTGGAGCGGGAGTGGGAAGATACGCAGTATTTT
TRBD1	.	TRBV29-1	TRBJ1-2	CSVLGQGVYGYTF	TGCAGCGTCCTCGGACAGGGTGTATATGGCTACACCTTC
.	many	TRBV6-6	TRBJ1-3	CASSRGHLGLSGNTIYF	TGTGCCAGCAGCCGGGGACACCTAGGCCTCTCTGGAAACACCATATATTTT
.	.	TRBV7-2	TRBJ2-5	CASSPYRASETQYF	TGTGCCAGCAGCCCCTACAGGGCTTCTGAGACCCAGTACTTC
TRBD1	few	TRBV10-3	TRBJ1-3	CAIRPTDRDFLSGNTIYF	TGTGCCATCAGGCCAACGGACAGGGACTTTCTTTCTGGAAACACCATATATTTT
TRBD2	.	TRBV7-4	TRBJ2-2	CASSSQGLANTGELFF	TGTGCCAGCAGCTCCCAGGGACTAGCGAACACCGGGGAGCTGTTTTTT
.	.	TRBV11-2	TRBJ1-2	CASRAGGSYGYTF	TGTGCCAGCAGAGCGGGAGGGTCCTATGGCTACACCTTC
.	few	TRBV2	TRBJ1-2	CASRGTGLNYGYTF	TGTGCCAGCAGGGGGACGGGGCTTAACTATGGCTACACCTTC
TRBD1	.	TRBV7-2	TRBJ2-3	CASSFRTGGYDTQYF	TGTGCCAGCAGCTTTAGAACAGGGGGTTACGATACGCAGTATTTT
.	many	TRBV19	TRBJ1-1	CASSMGVAEAFF	TGTGCCAGTAGTATGGGAGTAGCTGAAGCTTTCTTT
.	.	TRBV7-9	TRBJ2-1	CASATTSTYNEQLF	TGTGCCAGCGCTACAACTAGTACCTACAATGAGCAGCTCTTC
.	many	TRBV6-5	TRBJ1-1	CASSYSGLAYTEAFF	TGTGCCAGCAGTTACTCAGGGCTGGCCTACACTGAAGCTTTCTTT
TRBD2	.	TRBV10-3	TRBJ2-1	CAISDASGGARGNEQFF	TGTGCCATCAGTGACGCTAGCGGGGGGGCTAGGGGCAATGAGCAGTTCTTC
.	once	TRBV7-9	TRBJ2-7	CASSLIGGPTSYEQYF	TGTGCCAGCAGCTTAATCGGGGGGCCTACATCCTACGAGCAGTACTTC